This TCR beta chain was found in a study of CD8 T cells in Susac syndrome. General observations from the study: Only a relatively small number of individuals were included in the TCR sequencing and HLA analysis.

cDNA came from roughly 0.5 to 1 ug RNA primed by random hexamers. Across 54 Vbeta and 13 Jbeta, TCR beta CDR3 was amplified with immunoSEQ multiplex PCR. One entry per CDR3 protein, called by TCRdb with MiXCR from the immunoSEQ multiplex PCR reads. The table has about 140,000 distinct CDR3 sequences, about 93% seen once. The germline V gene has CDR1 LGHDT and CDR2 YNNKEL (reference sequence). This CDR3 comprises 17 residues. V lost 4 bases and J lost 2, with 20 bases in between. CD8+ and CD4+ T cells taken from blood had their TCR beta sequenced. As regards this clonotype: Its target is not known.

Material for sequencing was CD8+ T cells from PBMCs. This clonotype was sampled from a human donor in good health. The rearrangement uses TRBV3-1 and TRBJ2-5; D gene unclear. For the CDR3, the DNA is TGTGCCAGCAGCCGGCGCGAAGTTACAGAGTGGCAAGAGACCCAGTACTTC. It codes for CASSRREVTEWQETQYF.